This is a list of T cell receptor beta chains from one sample in a study of blood T cells in healthy people across ages. TCRdb recomputed calls from the 5' RACE reads with MiXCR, one row per CDR3 protein. This table has about 1,600,000 distinct CDR3 sequences, around 39% appearing once. Sequencing input: blood. These receptors were collected from a woman aged 18-29 years in good health. CDR3s include the opening cysteine and the closing phenylalanine or tryptophan. A D gene is named only where the DNA matches it firmly. Clone size appears in some rows only: once, few, many, or a class for an expanded clone.

- | 10 | TRBJ2-3 | many | TRBV29-1 | TGCAGCGTTGAATTGGATACGCAGTATTTT | CSVELDTQYF
TRBD2 | 17 | TRBJ2-1 | once | TRBV10-3 | TGTGCCATCAGTGAGGAGTCTAGCGGAAGCTCCTACAATGAGCAGTTCTTC | CAISEESSGSSYNEQFF
- | 15 | TRBJ2-3 | - | TRBV3-1 | TGTGCCAGCACCCCGAGTGCGGGGGCCACAGATACGCAGTATTTT | CASTPSAGATDTQYF
- | 17 | TRBJ1-6 | - | TRBV7-9 | TGTGCCAGCGGCTTAGGTTCCGGGGGCGTTATCAATTCACCCCTCCACTTT | CASGLGSGGVINSPLHF
TRBD2 | 17 | TRBJ2-7 | few | TRBV4-1 | TGCGCCAGCAGCCAAGCGACTAGCGGGGGTCGTTCCTACGAGCAGTACTTC | CASSQATSGGRSYEQYF
- | 12 | TRBJ2-5 | many | TRBV29-1 | TGCAGCACCCGGACAGCCCAAGAGACCCAGTACTTC | CSTRTAQETQYF
- | 13 | TRBJ2-7 | - | TRBV4-1 | TGCGCCAGCAGCCAAGACAAGTCCTACGAGCAGTACTTC | CASSQDKSYEQYF
- | 14 | TRBJ1-2 | many | TRBV7-2 | TGTGCCAGCAGCGAGGACGGTGGTTTGTATGGCTACACCTTC | CASSEDGGLYGYTF
- | 15 | TRBJ2-2 | - | TRBV4-1 | TGCGCCAGCACCCGAGAACAAGCGAACACCGGGGAGCTGTTTTTT | CASTREQANTGELFF
- | 14 | TRBJ2-5 | - | TRBV6-6 | TGTGCCAGCAGTTACGGAGCGCTGGGGGAGACCCAGTACTTC | CASSYGALGETQYF
- | 15 | TRBJ2-3 | - | TRBV6-5 | TGTGCCAGCAGTTACGTTCGGGGGAGCACAGATGCGCAGTATTTT | CASSYVRGSTDAQYF
- | 15 | TRBJ2-1 | - | TRBV18 | TGTGCCAGCTCACCACGAGCTGCCGAAAACAATGAGCAGTTCTTC | CASSPRAAENNEQFF
- | 16 | TRBJ1-1 | - | TRBV3-1 | TGTGCCAGCAGCCAGGAAATCGGGGTTGTGAACACTGAAGCTTTCTTT | CASSQEIGVVNTEAFF
- | 14 | TRBJ2-5 | - | TRBV24-1 | TGTGCCACCAGTGATGCGACTACACAAGAGACCCAGTACTTC | CATSDATTQETQYF
TRBD2 | 17 | TRBJ2-1 | - | TRBV19 | TGTGCCAGTAGTGGATCTAGCGGGAAGAGCTCCTACAATGAGCAGTTCTTC | CASSGSSGKSSYNEQFF
- | 12 | TRBJ1-2 | - | TRBV20-1 | TGCAGTGCTACGGGGGGCGATGATGGCTACACCTTC | CSATGGDDGYTF
- | 13 | TRBJ1-2 | - | TRBV7-2 | TGTGCCAGCAGGAACCTAAACTCCGTTGGCTACACCTTC | CASRNLNSVGYTF
TRBD2 | 15 | TRBJ2-7 | many | TRBV5-1 | TGCGCCAGCAAGTCTAGCGGGGGGCCATCCTACGAGCAGTACTTC | CASKSSGGPSYEQYF
TRBD2 | 14 | TRBJ2-5 | few | TRBV10-3 | TGTGCCATCAGTGTCCGGGGGGGTGGTGAGACCCAGTACTTC | CAISVRGGGETQYF
- | 15 | TRBJ2-7 | few | TRBV6-5 | TGTGCCAGCAGTTATGGGGTGAGCTCCTACAATGAGCAGTACTTC | CASSYGVSSYNEQYF
- | 13 | TRBJ1-2 | - | TRBV12-5 | TGTGCTAGTGGTCTTTCAGGGAAGCATGGCTACACCTTC | CASGLSGKHGYTF
- | 12 | TRBJ2-1 | few | TRBV6-2/TRBV6-3 | TGTGCCAGCGGCGGTCCAACAAATGAGCAGTTCTTC | CASGGPTNEQFF
- | 15 | TRBJ2-3 | - | TRBV20-1 | TGCAGTGCTAGACCAGGGGCCCCAAGCACAGATACGCAGTATTTT | CSARPGAPSTDTQYF
TRBD2 | 17 | TRBJ2-3 | - | TRBV20-1 | TGCAGTGCTAGAGACCCTTTAAGCGGGAGTAACACGGATACGCAGTATTTT | CSARDPLSGSNTDTQYF
- | 14 | TRBJ1-1 | few | TRBV27 | TGTGCCAGCAGTAGCCCCTCATTGAACACTGAAGCTTTCTTT | CASSSPSLNTEAFF
- | 13 | TRBJ1-1 | few | TRBV5-1 | TGCGCCAGCAGCGCGGCAGGGCGAACTGAAGCTTTCTTT | CASSAAGRTEAFF
TRBD1 | 16 | TRBJ1-3 | once | TRBV9 | TGTGCCAGCAGCGCCGCAGGACAGGTCTCTGGAAACACCATATATTTT | CASSAAGQVSGNTIYF
- | 15 | TRBJ2-7 | few | TRBV10-3 | TGTGCCATCAGTGAGTCGGGTGACAGGTACTACGAGCAGTACTTC | CAISESGDRYYEQYF
- | 13 | TRBJ2-7 | - | TRBV28 | TGTGCCAGCAGTTTAACAGGGTCGCGCGAGCAGTACTTC | CASSLTGSREQYF
TRBD2 | 16 | TRBJ2-3 | - | TRBV20-1 | TGCAGTGCTAGTAACCCGACGGGAGGGAGCACAGATACGCAGTATTTT | CSASNPTGGSTDTQYF
TRBD2 | 14 | TRBJ2-7 | - | TRBV6-1 | TGTGCCAGCAAACTAGCGGGGGGGCTCCACGAGCAGTACTTC | CASKLAGGLHEQYF
- | 14 | TRBJ1-2 | - | TRBV20-1 | TGCAGTGTGGTCGGGCAGGGGCTCCTAGGGGTCTACACCTTC | CSVVGQGLLGVYTF
TRBD2 | 16 | TRBJ2-7 | few | TRBV27 | TGTGCCAGCAGTTTATCATCGGGCGGGAGTTCCTACGAGCAGTACTTC | CASSLSSGGSSYEQYF
TRBD2 | 14 | TRBJ2-7 | - | TRBV20-1 | TGCAGTGCTATACCCGGGACTAGCGGCTACGAGCAGTACTTC | CSAIPGTSGYEQYF
- | 13 | TRBJ2-7 | few | TRBV5-1 | TGTGCCAGCAGTTTGGAGGGTCCCAGCGAGCAGTACTTC | CASSLEGPSEQYF
TRBD1 | 15 | TRBJ2-1 | - | TRBV5-1 | TGCGCCAGCGGACAGGGCGCGATAGACTTCGGTGAGCAGTTCTTC | CASGQGAIDFGEQFF
- | 17 | TRBJ2-6 | - | TRBV27 | TGTGCCAGCAGTTTTTCCAGGCAGAGCTCTGGGGCCAACGTCCTGACTTTC | CASSFSRQSSGANVLTF
TRBD2 | 15 | TRBJ2-3 | - | TRBV12-3/TRBV12-4 | TGTGCCAGCAGTTTTTTGCGGGGGAGCACAGATACGCAGTATTTT | CASSFLRGSTDTQYF
TRBD1 | 15 | TRBJ1-1 | - | TRBV6-1 | TGTGCCAGCAGAGACGACAGGGGGCGTTTCCCTGAAGCTTTCTTT | CASRDDRGRFPEAFF
- | 13 | TRBJ2-7 | many | TRBV7-9 | TGTGCCAGCAGCCCCGGGTCATACTACGAGCAGTACTTC | CASSPGSYYEQYF
- | 16 | TRBJ2-7 | - | TRBV28 | TGTGCCAGCAGTCCCTTACTGGGCAGGGTGGGCAATGAGCAGTACTTC | CASSPLLGRVGNEQYF